This T cell receptor (beta chain) was identified in a study of blood T cell repertoires in COVID-19. Looking at the study overall: Acute-phase and convalescent COVID-19 samples originated in the United States, Italy and Spain. T cells, B-cell-depleted T cells, or PBMCs supplied cDNA or gDNA.

In the original processing: The assay estimated nucleated cells by amplifying reference gene primers. TCRdb's table, derived via immunoSEQ multiplex PCR, lists solely in-frame clones and lacks some. D and trimming come from the DNA, and the V and J calls and clone size come from that table. Here the sample spans about 100,000 clones, 85% being singletons. Material: peripheral blood. This sequence originates from a woman in her 70s with active or convalescent COVID-19.

CDR3 amino acids: CASIRELNTGELFF. The CDR3 DNA reads TGTGCCAGCATCCGTGAGCTAAACACCGGGGAGCTGTTTTTT. The rearrangement joins TRBV6-6 to TRBJ2-2, with unresolved D. Trimming removed 7 bases at V and 2 bases at J, with 11 bases between. The germline V gene encodes CDR1 MNHNY and CDR2 SVGAGI (reference sequence). There are 14 residues in the CDR3.